These T cell receptor beta chains were read from a single sample in a study of blood T cell repertoires in COVID-19. Clones were read by immunoSEQ multiplex PCR, and TCRdb kept only the in-frame ones, dropping some. The repertoire holds under 75,000 clones, 65% to 85% seen once, with roughly 6.7% in the top ten. The sequenced material came from peripheral blood. Source of these receptors: a human donor in a cohort sampled during active COVID-19. CDR3s include the opening cysteine and the closing phenylalanine or tryptophan. The order of the fields is J gene, clone size, V gene, D gene, CDR3 DNA, CDR3 protein. The D gene is left open where the match is weak. Only part of the rows carry a size: once, few, many, or a class if the clone is expanded.

J: TRBJ2-5; size: NA; V: TRBV5-4; D: TRBD2; DNA: TGTGCCAGCAGCCCCGGGACTAGTAATTCAGAGACCCAGTACTTC; CDR3: CASSPGTSNSETQYF
J: TRBJ1-4; size: NA; V: TRBV19; D: NA; DNA: TGTGCCAGTAGTATTCAGGGGCCTAATGAAAAACTGTTTTTT; CDR3: CASSIQGPNEKLFF
J: TRBJ2-3; size: NA; V: TRBV18; D: TRBD2; DNA: TGTGCCAGCTCACCAATCGGGACTAATTCACCTGATACGCAGTATTTT; CDR3: CASSPIGTNSPDTQYF
J: TRBJ1-1; size: few; V: TRBV11-3; D: NA; DNA: TGTGCCAGCAGCTTAGATTTGGGCAGCACTGAAGCTTTCTTT; CDR3: CASSLDLGSTEAFF
J: TRBJ2-5; size: once; V: TRBV11-2; D: TRBD1; DNA: TGTGCCAGCAGCCGACGGTTAGGGGGACAGGCGGAGACCCAGTACTTC; CDR3: CASSRRLGGQAETQYF
J: TRBJ1-2; size: NA; V: TRBV19; D: TRBD1; DNA: TGTGCCAGTAGTAACCAGGGGGTCTTCAGTGGCTACACCTTC; CDR3: CASSNQGVFSGYTF
J: TRBJ1-5; size: NA; V: TRBV3-1/TRBV3-2; D: NA; DNA: TGTGCCAGCAGCCCCGGCGCGGGGGCTGGGCAGCCCCAGCATTTT; CDR3: CASSPGAGAGQPQHF
J: TRBJ2-2; size: NA; V: TRBV23-1; D: TRBD1; DNA: TGCGCCAGCAGTCTGTTGAGGGGGCGCTACACCGGGGAGCTGTTTTTT; CDR3: CASSLLRGRYTGELFF
J: TRBJ2-3; size: once; V: TRBV19; D: NA; DNA: TGTGCCAGTCGCAGCGTTGCGGGACGTAGCACAGATACGCAGTATTTT; CDR3: CASRSVAGRSTDTQYF
J: TRBJ1-1; size: NA; V: TRBV6-2/TRBV6-3; D: TRBD1; DNA: TGTGCCAGCAGTTACCCGACAGGGGCCATGAACACTGAAGCTTTCTTT; CDR3: CASSYPTGAMNTEAFF
J: TRBJ2-2; size: large; V: TRBV18; D: TRBD2; DNA: TGTGCCAGCTCACCACCGCCAGCGGGGGGGCTTGACACCGGGGAGCTGTTTTTT; CDR3: CASSPPPAGGLDTGELFF
J: TRBJ2-5; size: once; V: TRBV7-9; D: NA; DNA: TGTGCCAGCAGCTTAATAAGGCAGACAGCCCAGAGGGAGACCCAGTACTTC; CDR3: CASSLIRQTAQRETQYF
J: TRBJ2-7; size: NA; V: TRBV3-1/TRBV3-2; D: NA; DNA: TGTGCCAGCAGCCAAGCGCGCCACGAGCAGTACTTC; CDR3: CASSQARHEQYF
J: TRBJ2-5; size: NA; V: TRBV7-9; D: NA; DNA: TGTGCCAGCAGCTTACTATCAGGGAGGGAGACCCAGTACTTC; CDR3: CASSLLSGRETQYF
J: TRBJ2-3; size: NA; V: TRBV13; D: NA; DNA: TGTGCCAGCAGCTTGTCTGAGGCAGATACGCAGTATTTT; CDR3: CASSLSEADTQYF
J: TRBJ2-5; size: NA; V: TRBV5-1; D: TRBD2; DNA: TGCGCCAGCAGCTTGGGATCTAGCGGCCAAGAGACCCAGTACTTC; CDR3: CASSLGSSGQETQYF
J: TRBJ2-7; size: few; V: TRBV7-9; D: TRBD2; DNA: TGTGCCAGCAGCTATACAGGACTAGCGGGTTCCTACGAGCAGTACTTC; CDR3: CASSYTGLAGSYEQYF
J: TRBJ2-7; size: NA; V: TRBV9; D: TRBD2; DNA: TGTGCCAGCAGCGCTAGCGGGACAAGCTACGAGCAGTACTTC; CDR3: CASSASGTSYEQYF
J: TRBJ2-1; size: NA; V: TRBV7-6; D: TRBD2; DNA: TGTGCCAGCAGCCCAGCTAGCGGGCTATACAATGAGCAGTTCTTC; CDR3: CASSPASGLYNEQFF
J: TRBJ2-2; size: NA; V: TRBV5-1; D: TRBD2; DNA: TGCGCCAGCAGCTATGGGACTAGCGGGAACACCGGGGAGCTGTTTTTT; CDR3: CASSYGTSGNTGELFF
J: TRBJ2-2; size: once; V: TRBV11-2; D: TRBD1; DNA: TGTGCCAGCAGTCCGGACAGGGACAACACCGGGGAGCTGTTTTTT; CDR3: CASSPDRDNTGELFF
J: TRBJ1-1; size: NA; V: TRBV18; D: NA; DNA: TGTGCCAGCTCACCACTTGTGAGGGGCAGGGGAACTGAAGCTTTCTTT; CDR3: CASSPLVRGRGTEAFF
J: TRBJ1-1; size: NA; V: TRBV20-1; D: NA; DNA: TGCAGTGCTATCAGGGGAGAAGCTTTCTTT; CDR3: CSAIRGEAFF
J: TRBJ2-7; size: few; V: TRBV6-5; D: TRBD1; DNA: TGTGCCAGCAGTTACCCTAGGGCAGGGGGCGGCGAGCAGTACTTC; CDR3: CASSYPRAGGGEQYF
J: TRBJ2-3; size: NA; V: TRBV5-6; D: TRBD2; DNA: TGTGCCAGCGGCATAGCGGGTCGTACAGATACGCAGTATTTT; CDR3: CASGIAGRTDTQYF
J: TRBJ1-4; size: NA; V: TRBV30; D: NA; DNA: TGTGCCTGGACCCTCGGGGACTCAGGGGAAAAACTGTTTTTT; CDR3: CAWTLGDSGEKLFF
J: TRBJ1-2; size: NA; V: TRBV19; D: NA; DNA: TGTGCCAGTAGTATGGTAACAGGGAACTATGGCTACACCTTC; CDR3: CASSMVTGNYGYTF
J: TRBJ1-6; size: NA; V: TRBV28; D: TRBD1; DNA: TGTGCCAGCGCTACACCGGGACAGTGGACTTATAATTCACCCCTCCACTTT; CDR3: CASATPGQWTYNSPLHF
J: TRBJ2-7; size: NA; V: TRBV5-1; D: NA; DNA: TGCGCCAGCAGCTTGGCCATCAGGGAGGACGAGCAGTACTTC; CDR3: CASSLAIREDEQYF
J: TRBJ1-1; size: NA; V: TRBV18; D: NA; DNA: TGTGCCAGCTCACCAACAGTAAACACTGAAGCTTTCTTT; CDR3: CASSPTVNTEAFF
J: TRBJ1-6; size: NA; V: TRBV5-1; D: TRBD1; DNA: TGCGCCAGCAGCTTGGAGCAGGGACAGAATTCACCCCTCCACTTT; CDR3: CASSLEQGQNSPLHF
J: TRBJ1-1; size: NA; V: TRBV5-1; D: NA; DNA: TGCGCCAGCAGCTTACCAACAGCTGAAGCTTTCTTT; CDR3: CASSLPTAEAFF
J: TRBJ1-4; size: NA; V: TRBV2; D: NA; DNA: TGTGCCAGCAGACCAAATACAGGGACCAATGAAAAACTGTTTTTT; CDR3: CASRPNTGTNEKLFF
J: TRBJ2-7; size: NA; V: TRBV7-9; D: TRBD1; DNA: TGTGCCAGCAGCCTCCCCGACGGGACAGGGCCCTACGAGCAGTACTTC; CDR3: CASSLPDGTGPYEQYF
J: TRBJ1-2; size: medium-sized; V: TRBV4-1; D: NA; DNA: TGCGCCAGCAGCCCCGGGGGTAGGGGCTACACCTTC; CDR3: CASSPGGRGYTF
J: TRBJ1-2; size: NA; V: TRBV2; D: NA; DNA: TGTGCCAGCAAGGGGGGGGAAAACTATGGCTACACCTTC; CDR3: CASKGGENYGYTF
J: TRBJ1-2; size: NA; V: TRBV10-3; D: TRBD1; DNA: TGTGCCATCAGTGATACGAGACAGGGAGGAGGCTACACCTTC; CDR3: CAISDTRQGGGYTF
J: TRBJ2-1; size: NA; V: TRBV7-2; D: NA; DNA: TGTGCCAGCAGCTGGAGGGCGGGAAACATTGGCAATGAGCAGTTCTTC; CDR3: CASSWRAGNIGNEQFF
J: TRBJ1-5; size: NA; V: TRBV18; D: NA; DNA: TGTGCCAGCTCACGAGGGATAGGCAATCAGCCCCAGCATTTT; CDR3: CASSRGIGNQPQHF
J: TRBJ2-1; size: NA; V: TRBV7-9; D: TRBD1; DNA: TGTGCCAGCAGCTTTACAGGACAGGGGTCCTACAATGAGCAGTTCTTC; CDR3: CASSFTGQGSYNEQFF
J: TRBJ2-2; size: NA; V: TRBV9; D: NA; DNA: TGTGCCAGCAGCCTTAACAGGGAGGGCGCCGGGGAGCTGTTTTTT; CDR3: CASSLNREGAGELFF
J: TRBJ2-1; size: once; V: TRBV15; D: TRBD2; DNA: TGTGCCACCAGCAGAAGAACCGGGACTAGCTACAATGAGCAGTTCTTC; CDR3: CATSRRTGTSYNEQFF
J: TRBJ2-3; size: NA; V: TRBV7-9; D: TRBD1; DNA: TGTGCCAGCAGCTTAGGGCAGGGGGCAGATACGCAGTATTTT; CDR3: CASSLGQGADTQYF
J: TRBJ1-5; size: NA; V: TRBV5-4; D: TRBD1; DNA: TGTGCCAGCAGTCAGACAGGGGGCAATAGCAATCAGCCCCAGCATTTT; CDR3: CASSQTGGNSNQPQHF
J: TRBJ2-1; size: few; V: TRBV27; D: NA; DNA: TGTGCCTCCAGGCAGGGTTACAATGAGCAGTTCTTC; CDR3: CASRQGYNEQFF
J: TRBJ2-3; size: NA; V: TRBV18; D: NA; DNA: TGTGCCAGCTCACTGGGGGGAGTTGGCACAGATACGCAGTATTTT; CDR3: CASSLGGVGTDTQYF